This record covers a single T cell receptor beta chain. These data come from a study of blood T cell repertoires in COVID-19. This table comes from immunoSEQ multiplex PCR, and its TCRdb copy is limited to in-frame clones, with some not included. Of about 440,000 clones listed, about nine tenths are singletons. The trim removed 3 bases at V and 2 bases at J, leaving 5 bases unmatched. Germline V lookup: CDR1 SGHNT, CDR2 YYREEE (reference sequence). This CDR3 region has 14 residues. The sequence came from a woman between 50 and 59 years old with COVID-19, enrolled during active disease. The sample comprised peripheral blood. V usage is TRBV5-4 and J usage is TRBJ2-7, with 7 bases identical to TRBD1. The CDR3 DNA sequence: TGTGCCAGCAGCTGGGGGACAGTGGCCTACGAGCAGTACTTC. It translates to CASSWGTVAYEQYF.